This is a list of T cell receptor beta chains from one sample in a study of blood T cell repertoires in COVID-19. The data were produced by immunoSEQ multiplex PCR, yet TCRdb's version contains in-frame clones alone and is incomplete. There are some 200,000 clones in the sample; 80% to 90% occur only once, and 3.5% to 4.5% lies in the top ten. The sequencing sample was made of peripheral blood. Receptors were obtained from a man aged 50 to 59 with acute or convalescent COVID-19. The CDR3 runs from the conserved cysteine through the conserved F or W. D genes are given only for firm matches. The size of a clone is reported for some rows only, either as once, few or many, or as a class for expanded clones.

v_gene: TRBV12-3/TRBV12-4; abundance: NA; j_gene: TRBJ1-2; d_gene: NA; CDR3nt: TGTGCCTCAGCCCGAGGCGCCTATGGCTACACCTTC; CDR3aa: CASARGAYGYTF
v_gene: TRBV5-1; abundance: NA; j_gene: TRBJ2-5; d_gene: NA; CDR3nt: TGCGCCAGCAGCTTGGGTTTGACAGGTCCGGAGACCCAGTACTTC; CDR3aa: CASSLGLTGPETQYF
v_gene: TRBV20-1; abundance: NA; j_gene: TRBJ1-6; d_gene: TRBD1; CDR3nt: TGCAGTGCTAGTCCCCCCCGGACAGGGAAGAGATCACCCCTCCACTTT; CDR3aa: CSASPPRTGKRSPLHF
v_gene: TRBV7-2; abundance: few; j_gene: TRBJ1-3; d_gene: NA; CDR3nt: TGTGCCAGCAGCAGGCGGGGGGACATCTCTGGAAACACCATATATTTT; CDR3aa: CASSRRGDISGNTIYF
v_gene: TRBV5-1; abundance: NA; j_gene: TRBJ2-3; d_gene: NA; CDR3nt: TGCGCCAGCAGCTTGTCAGGTACCCTTAGAGATACGCAGTATTTT; CDR3aa: CASSLSGTLRDTQYF
v_gene: TRBV5-4; abundance: NA; j_gene: TRBJ2-7; d_gene: NA; CDR3nt: TGTGCCAGCAGCTTGGACCCAGGGGTCTCCAACGAGCAGTACTTC; CDR3aa: CASSLDPGVSNEQYF
v_gene: TRBV18; abundance: NA; j_gene: TRBJ1-2; d_gene: NA; CDR3nt: TGTGCCAGCTCACCCGACAGCAACTATGGCTACACCTTC; CDR3aa: CASSPDSNYGYTF
v_gene: TRBV11-2; abundance: NA; j_gene: TRBJ2-2; d_gene: NA; CDR3nt: TGTGCCAGCAGCTTTCCACATGAAGCCGGGGAGCTGTTTTTT; CDR3aa: CASSFPHEAGELFF
v_gene: TRBV6-5; abundance: once; j_gene: TRBJ2-7; d_gene: TRBD1; CDR3nt: TGTGCCAGCAGAGACCCAGGGGGCGAGTCCTACGAGCAGTACTTC; CDR3aa: CASRDPGGESYEQYF
v_gene: TRBV18; abundance: NA; j_gene: TRBJ2-1; d_gene: TRBD2; CDR3nt: TGTGCCAGCTCACGCGGACTAGCGGGGGCCAGCAATGAGCAGTTCTTC; CDR3aa: CASSRGLAGASNEQFF
v_gene: TRBV19; abundance: NA; j_gene: TRBJ1-2; d_gene: TRBD1; CDR3nt: TGTGCCAGTAGTACAGGGGGCGAAGGTAACTATGGCTACACCTTC; CDR3aa: CASSTGGEGNYGYTF
v_gene: TRBV30; abundance: NA; j_gene: TRBJ2-4; d_gene: NA; CDR3nt: TGTGCCTGGAGTGTATCGGGCAGGGTATCTGAGGCTTTAAACATTCAGTACTTC; CDR3aa: CAWSVSGRVSEALNIQYF
v_gene: TRBV19; abundance: NA; j_gene: TRBJ1-1; d_gene: NA; CDR3nt: TGTGCCAGTAGTATATCCGGGACTTGGGACACTGAAGCTTTCTTT; CDR3aa: CASSISGTWDTEAFF
v_gene: TRBV5-1; abundance: NA; j_gene: TRBJ2-3; d_gene: NA; CDR3nt: TGCGCCAGCAGCTTGCGCCAGGGCCCAGATACGCAGTATTTT; CDR3aa: CASSLRQGPDTQYF
v_gene: TRBV7-7; abundance: NA; j_gene: TRBJ2-5; d_gene: NA; CDR3nt: TGTGCCAGCAGCTTAGGAAGTCTGGGGGCAGGGGAGACCCAGTACTTC; CDR3aa: CASSLGSLGAGETQYF
v_gene: TRBV10-3; abundance: NA; j_gene: TRBJ2-5; d_gene: TRBD1; CDR3nt: TGTGCCATCAGGGACAGGGGGGGAGAGACCCAGTACTTC; CDR3aa: CAIRDRGGETQYF
v_gene: TRBV4-1; abundance: NA; j_gene: TRBJ1-6; d_gene: NA; CDR3nt: TGCGCCAGCAGCCCAGGGCCAACCGGAGATTCACCCCTCCACTTT; CDR3aa: CASSPGPTGDSPLHF
v_gene: TRBV18; abundance: NA; j_gene: TRBJ1-2; d_gene: TRBD1; CDR3nt: TGTGCCAGCTCACCGGGACAGACCAACTATGGCTACACCTTC; CDR3aa: CASSPGQTNYGYTF
v_gene: TRBV7-2; abundance: NA; j_gene: TRBJ1-6; d_gene: NA; CDR3nt: TGTGCCAGCGGGATCGGAGGGGCCGATTCACCCCTCCACTTT; CDR3aa: CASGIGGADSPLHF
v_gene: TRBV4-1; abundance: NA; j_gene: TRBJ1-1; d_gene: TRBD1; CDR3nt: TGCGCCAGCAGCGCTCGGACAGGGGACGTCATGAACACTGAAGCTTTCTTT; CDR3aa: CASSARTGDVMNTEAFF
v_gene: TRBV7-2; abundance: NA; j_gene: TRBJ1-5; d_gene: NA; CDR3nt: TGTGCCAGCAGCTTGGGCCCCTTGAGCAATCAGCCCCAGCATTTT; CDR3aa: CASSLGPLSNQPQHF
v_gene: TRBV18; abundance: NA; j_gene: TRBJ1-6; d_gene: TRBD1; CDR3nt: TGTGCCAGCTCCCCGACAGGGGAAAATTCACCCCTCCACTTT; CDR3aa: CASSPTGENSPLHF
v_gene: TRBV19; abundance: NA; j_gene: TRBJ1-5; d_gene: NA; CDR3nt: TGTGCCAGTAGTGGGGAGCCCCAACAGGGAATAGCCAATCAGCCCCAGCATTTT; CDR3aa: CASSGEPQQGIANQPQHF
v_gene: TRBV3-1/TRBV3-2; abundance: NA; j_gene: TRBJ1-2; d_gene: TRBD1; CDR3nt: TGTGCCAGCAGCCAAGTAACAGGGGGTTCCTATGGCTACACCTTC; CDR3aa: CASSQVTGGSYGYTF
v_gene: TRBV6-5; abundance: NA; j_gene: TRBJ1-2; d_gene: NA; CDR3nt: TGTGCCAGCAGTTCCCCCAGCGAACTTAACTATGGCTACACCTTC; CDR3aa: CASSSPSELNYGYTF
v_gene: TRBV29-1; abundance: few; j_gene: TRBJ1-2; d_gene: NA; CDR3nt: TGCAGCGTTTCCGGGACTAACTATGGCTACACCTTC; CDR3aa: CSVSGTNYGYTF
v_gene: TRBV6-2/TRBV6-3; abundance: NA; j_gene: TRBJ2-5; d_gene: TRBD2; CDR3nt: TGTGCCAGCAGTTACTCCTCCACTAGCGGGGGAAGACAAGAGACCCAGTACTTC; CDR3aa: CASSYSSTSGGRQETQYF
v_gene: TRBV5-1; abundance: NA; j_gene: TRBJ2-5; d_gene: TRBD1; CDR3nt: TGCGCCAGCAGCTTAAACAGGGGCGAAGAGACCCAGTACTTC; CDR3aa: CASSLNRGEETQYF
v_gene: TRBV11-2; abundance: NA; j_gene: TRBJ1-4; d_gene: NA; CDR3nt: TGTGCCAGCAGCCCCGGGACAAGGGCTTCTGGTGAAAAACTGTTTTTT; CDR3aa: CASSPGTRASGEKLFF
v_gene: TRBV2; abundance: few; j_gene: TRBJ1-2; d_gene: NA; CDR3nt: TGTGCCAGCAGTACAGGGTTTGCCTATGGCTACACCTTC; CDR3aa: CASSTGFAYGYTF
v_gene: TRBV19; abundance: NA; j_gene: TRBJ1-2; d_gene: NA; CDR3nt: TGTGCCACCAAGGGAGGGTATCCCTATGGCTACACCTTC; CDR3aa: CATKGGYPYGYTF
v_gene: TRBV7-9; abundance: NA; j_gene: TRBJ1-2; d_gene: NA; CDR3nt: TGTGCCAGCAGCTCCACTTTCTGGGGCAGCTATGGCTACACCTTC; CDR3aa: CASSSTFWGSYGYTF
v_gene: TRBV5-1; abundance: NA; j_gene: TRBJ1-6; d_gene: TRBD1; CDR3nt: TGCGCCAGCAGCCCAGCCGGGACAGGGGGCTATAATTCACCCCTCCACTTT; CDR3aa: CASSPAGTGGYNSPLHF
v_gene: TRBV4-1; abundance: NA; j_gene: TRBJ1-5; d_gene: NA; CDR3nt: TGCGCCAGCAGCCAGGTGGACATGGGCCTTTTGAACGGGCCCCAGCATTTT; CDR3aa: CASSQVDMGLLNGPQHF
v_gene: TRBV30; abundance: NA; j_gene: TRBJ1-2; d_gene: NA; CDR3nt: TGTGCCTGGAGTTGGTGGGGGGACCGGCGAAATGGCTACACCTTC; CDR3aa: CAWSWWGDRRNGYTF
v_gene: TRBV6-6; abundance: few; j_gene: TRBJ1-1; d_gene: NA; CDR3nt: TGTGCCAGCAGTTCCCCCGGAGTCATTGAAGCTTTCTTT; CDR3aa: CASSSPGVIEAFF
v_gene: TRBV5-1; abundance: NA; j_gene: TRBJ2-7; d_gene: TRBD2; CDR3nt: TGCGCCAGCAGCTTGGGGTTGCTATCTGGTGCGGGGGAATACGAGCAGTACTTC; CDR3aa: CASSLGLLSGAGEYEQYF
v_gene: TRBV5-1; abundance: NA; j_gene: TRBJ1-5; d_gene: NA; CDR3nt: TGCGCCAGCAGCCCCGAGGGAATGCAGAATCAGCCCCAGCATTTT; CDR3aa: CASSPEGMQNQPQHF
v_gene: TRBV6-5; abundance: NA; j_gene: TRBJ1-1; d_gene: NA; CDR3nt: TGTGCCAGCTCCAGACAATCGAACACTGAAGCTTTCTTT; CDR3aa: CASSRQSNTEAFF
v_gene: TRBV11-2; abundance: NA; j_gene: TRBJ2-1; d_gene: TRBD2; CDR3nt: TGTGCCAGCAGCTCCCCTCGGGGGGTACTGTATGAGCAGTTCTTC; CDR3aa: CASSSPRGVLYEQFF
v_gene: TRBV7-2; abundance: NA; j_gene: TRBJ1-2; d_gene: NA; CDR3nt: TGTGCCAGCAGCCCCCCCGGACAGATAGAATATGGCTACACCTTC; CDR3aa: CASSPPGQIEYGYTF
v_gene: TRBV9; abundance: NA; j_gene: TRBJ2-1; d_gene: NA; CDR3nt: TGTGCCAGCAGCGTACAGGGGAGACCCTACAATGAGCAGTTCTTC; CDR3aa: CASSVQGRPYNEQFF
v_gene: TRBV2; abundance: NA; j_gene: TRBJ2-5; d_gene: NA; CDR3nt: TGTGCCAGCAGTACTAGTCCCGGAGAGACCCAGTACTTC; CDR3aa: CASSTSPGETQYF
v_gene: TRBV6-5; abundance: NA; j_gene: TRBJ2-3; d_gene: NA; CDR3nt: TGTGCCAGCAGACCACAGGGAAATACGCAGTATTTT; CDR3aa: CASRPQGNTQYF
v_gene: TRBV29-1; abundance: once; j_gene: TRBJ2-1; d_gene: NA; CDR3nt: TGCAGCTCGTGGGGCAGGGACTCCTACAATGAGCAGTTCTTC; CDR3aa: CSSWGRDSYNEQFF
v_gene: TRBV7-2; abundance: NA; j_gene: TRBJ1-1; d_gene: NA; CDR3nt: TGTGCCAGCAGCCCACAGGGTTACACTGAAGCTTTCTTT; CDR3aa: CASSPQGYTEAFF
v_gene: TRBV6-1; abundance: NA; j_gene: TRBJ2-1; d_gene: NA; CDR3nt: TGTGCCAGCAGTGAAGCGACAGGGAGGTCCTACAATGAGCAGTTCTTC; CDR3aa: CASSEATGRSYNEQFF
v_gene: TRBV5-1; abundance: NA; j_gene: TRBJ1-1; d_gene: TRBD1; CDR3nt: TGCGCCAGCAGCTTGAATCGGGACAGTTGGAGCACTGAAGCTTTCTTT; CDR3aa: CASSLNRDSWSTEAFF
v_gene: TRBV5-4; abundance: NA; j_gene: TRBJ1-4; d_gene: NA; CDR3nt: TGTGCCAGCAGCTTGGGAGACAGTCCGGAAAAACTGTTTTTT; CDR3aa: CASSLGDSPEKLFF
v_gene: TRBV11-2; abundance: NA; j_gene: TRBJ1-4; d_gene: TRBD1; CDR3nt: TGTGCCAGCAGCCCCGGACAGGGATTTGAAAAACTGTTTTTT; CDR3aa: CASSPGQGFEKLFF
v_gene: TRBV27; abundance: NA; j_gene: TRBJ1-2; d_gene: TRBD1; CDR3nt: TGTGCCAGCAGTTTACGCAGGGGGACCGGTCTCTATGGCTACACCTTC; CDR3aa: CASSLRRGTGLYGYTF
v_gene: TRBV5-1; abundance: NA; j_gene: TRBJ1-1; d_gene: NA; CDR3nt: TGCGCCAGCAGCCCTGACTCCCAGGGAAGAGCTTTCTTT; CDR3aa: CASSPDSQGRAFF
v_gene: TRBV6-5; abundance: NA; j_gene: TRBJ1-2; d_gene: NA; CDR3nt: TGTGCCAGCAGTTTTGGGGGAGGCTATGGCTACACCTTC; CDR3aa: CASSFGGGYGYTF
v_gene: TRBV6-5; abundance: NA; j_gene: TRBJ2-7; d_gene: TRBD1; CDR3nt: TGTGCCAGCAGGGCCGGGACAGGGTACGAGCAGTACTTC; CDR3aa: CASRAGTGYEQYF
v_gene: TRBV30; abundance: once; j_gene: TRBJ2-7; d_gene: TRBD2; CDR3nt: TGTGCCTGGAGTGTAGGGAGCGGGGGGGCCTACGAGCAGTACTTC; CDR3aa: CAWSVGSGGAYEQYF
v_gene: TRBV15; abundance: NA; j_gene: TRBJ2-3; d_gene: NA; CDR3nt: TGTGCCACCAGCAGAGTCACCGGGATTACAGATACGCAGTATTTT; CDR3aa: CATSRVTGITDTQYF
v_gene: TRBV30; abundance: NA; j_gene: TRBJ1-5; d_gene: TRBD1; CDR3nt: TGTGCCTGGAGTGTAGAATGGGACAGGGGGAATCAGCCCCAGCATTTT; CDR3aa: CAWSVEWDRGNQPQHF
v_gene: TRBV9; abundance: NA; j_gene: TRBJ2-7; d_gene: NA; CDR3nt: TGTGCCAGCAGCGTAGGTCCCACAGTTTCCTACGAGCAGTACTTC; CDR3aa: CASSVGPTVSYEQYF